This TCR beta chain was sequenced during a study of vaccination and CD4 T cells after COVID-19. Study-level information: The post-vaccine samples came a median 72 days after dose two (range 14 to 241). Cultures serving as controls received a peptide pool (CEFX or HIV-1 Nef) or no peptide.

Sequenced with the Oncomine TCR Beta short-read assay was DNA taken from cultured CD4+ T cells. Via MiXCR, TCRdb re-called the PCR reads, giving one row per CDR3 protein. Of 10,000 to 15,000 distinct CDR3 sequences listed, roughly 60% are singletons. The CDR3 has 15 amino acids. General study results and limits: Detection of a median roughly 84% of reactive clones in convalescent patients was confined to the period after vaccination.

The sample holds a few counts of this clonotype. Its specificity is not known. This sample's treatment: roughly 11-day PBMC culture with coronavirus spike peptide pools or control peptides (ViraFEST assay). Antigen-specific T cell expansion with peptide pools preceded TCR sequencing in the ViraFEST approach. Material for sequencing was CD4+ T cells from blood, cultured in vitro. This sequence joins TRBV21-1 and TRBJ1-5. TRBV21-1 is an annotated pseudogene. This receptor was identified in a human donor who had recovered from COVID-19. In DNA form, the CDR3 reads TGTGCCAGCAGCAAAGAGAACTATAGCAATCAGCCCCAGCATTTT. It encodes CASSKENYSNQPQHF.